This T cell receptor (beta chain) was observed in a study of PD-1 blockade in classical Hodgkin lymphoma (dated by TCRdb to 2020 to 2021). A note on the overall study: Nivolumab dosing was 3 mg/kg intravenously every 2 weeks, continuing until either disease progression or unacceptable toxicity. A peripheral blood immune signature of response to PD-1 blockade in classical Hodgkin lymphoma was defined using TCR beta sequencing and CyTOF. Study-wide findings and limitations: Lower diversity was observed in patients in whom nivolumab was started less than 1 year after ASCT, and these patients were excluded from later analyses so that confounding by immune reconstitution would be avoided. Baseline TCR diversity was reported to be lower in newly diagnosed patients than in healthy donors, and even lower in relapsed/refractory patients. CD4+ but not CD8+ TCR diversity rose significantly by C4D1 (p=0.0027 vs p=0.16), most apparent in complete responders (p=0.02). Trial patients achieving complete response had baseline diversity similar to newly diagnosed patients, whereas partial responders and progressors had significantly lower diversity. The study was restricted to a single clinical trial cohort, and the causes of repertoire differences, possibly disease activity or prior therapy, were left undefined.

The Qiagen DNeasy kit was used to extract genomic DNA both from unsorted PBMCs and from the negatively selected CD4+ and CD8+ fractions. Using primers that anneal to V and J segments, immunoSEQ multiplex PCR amplified the TCR beta CDR3 regions. A synthetic immune receptor repertoire was used to minimize amplification bias, and remaining bias was computationally removed after sequencing. As for how the authors treated the data: Custom Python scripts were used to quantify repertoire diversity as the Shannon entropy index. Unsorted, CD4+ and CD8+ repertoires were analyzed separately, except in combined analyses where CD4+ and CD8+ sequences were merged in silico. Clonal expansion was defined as at least a 2-fold frequency increase after treatment relative to C1D1, with a pseudocount of 0.5 for undetected baseline clones. Clones with 0 or 1 copy at C1D1 were defined as singleton clones, while clones with 2 or more copies were defined as non-singleton clones. Clones expanded in unsorted samples were annotated as CD4+, CD8+ or unknown by matching protein sequences in sorted samples from the same patient. Wilcoxon tests on paired samples were used to test changes in diversity from C1D1 to C4D1. The table was pulled from immuneACCESS by TCRdb, which kept in-frame rearrangements only. Such tables lose some clones; where checked, under half of the loss comes from unresolved V genes, and the rest has no known cause. V and J calls and clone size are given by that table; D and trimming were obtained from the DNA. The sample table records tens of thousands of clones; about nine tenths of these occur just once. About 2.9% of the sample comes from the top ten.

In light of the paper, this sample's time point label describes: cycle 4 day 1 (C4D1), after around six weeks of nivolumab. Every trial patient had relapsed after autologous stem cell transplantation, and cohorts A, B and C differed in prior brentuximab vedotin exposure. The trial cohort was composed of about 54 patients with relapsed/refractory classical Hodgkin lymphoma, for whom complete response, partial response or progressive disease was recorded as best overall response. Trial patients were treated with single-agent nivolumab in the multi-cohort phase II CheckMate 205 trial. An independent review committee assessed best overall response by applying the 2007 International Working Group response criteria. PBMCs from the trial were collected at three points: immediately before nivolumab initiation (C1D1), and during therapy at cycle 2 day 1 and cycle 4 day 1. Peripheral blood was collected in 8 mL Vacutainer Cell Preparation Tubes, from which PBMCs were isolated by centrifugation and then cryopreserved.

Concerning this clone: This clone's antigen is unknown. The record has no base qualities; no much larger clone is one base away.

The germline V gene (reference sequence) yields LNHDA for CDR1 and SQIVND for CDR2. Including cysteine and phenylalanine, the CDR3 has 12 amino acids. The sequence is cut down to CDR3 DNA, 36 bases in frame from base 1. V sheds 3 bases and J sheds 5 bases, leaving 7 bases between their ends. The rearrangement combines TRBV19 with TRBJ1-1, with no confident D gene call. The source material was peripheral blood mononuclear cells (PBMCs), sampled before the fourth cycle of nivolumab. The sequence was collected from a human donor with classical Hodgkin lymphoma. The DNA sequence reads TGTGCCAGTAGTATGCGGACTACTGAAGCTTTCTTT. This gives the protein CASSMRTTEAFF.